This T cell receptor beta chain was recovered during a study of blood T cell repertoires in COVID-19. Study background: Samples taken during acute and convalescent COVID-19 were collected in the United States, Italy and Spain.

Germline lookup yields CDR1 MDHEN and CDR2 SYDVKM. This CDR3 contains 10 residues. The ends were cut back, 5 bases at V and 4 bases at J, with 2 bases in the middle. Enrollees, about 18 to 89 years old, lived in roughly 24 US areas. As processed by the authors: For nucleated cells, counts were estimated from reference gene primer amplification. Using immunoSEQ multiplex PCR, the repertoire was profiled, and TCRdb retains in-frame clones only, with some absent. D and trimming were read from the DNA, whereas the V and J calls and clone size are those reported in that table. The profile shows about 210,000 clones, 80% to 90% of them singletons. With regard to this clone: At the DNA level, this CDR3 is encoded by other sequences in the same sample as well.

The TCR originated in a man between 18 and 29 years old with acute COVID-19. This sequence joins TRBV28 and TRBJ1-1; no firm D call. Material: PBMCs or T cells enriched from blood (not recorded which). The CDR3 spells CASSRTEAFF. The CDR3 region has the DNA TGTGCCAGCAGTCGCACTGAAGCTTTCTTT. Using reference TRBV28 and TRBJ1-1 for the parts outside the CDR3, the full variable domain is DVKVTQSSRYLVKRTGEKVFLECVQDMDHENMFWYRQDPGLGLRLIYFSYDVKMKEKGDIPEGYSVSREKKERFSLILESASTNQTSMYLCASSRTEAFFGQGTRLTVV.